The next 19 T cell receptor beta chains were all read from a single sample in a study of cytomegalovirus exposure and HLA in healthy donors. A multiplex PCR was run with 60 Vbeta primers and 13 Jbeta primers. Libraries were prepared by immunoSEQ multiplex PCR; TCRdb keeps only in-frame clonotypes and omits some of them. In the table there are 250,000 to 300,000 clones, roughly 81% of which are singletons. Sequenced sample: PBMCs. These receptor sequences come from a woman aged 40 to 55 in good health and CMV-seropositive.

V usage is TRBV7-2 and J usage is TRBJ1-5; 8 nucleotides match TRBD1. This CDR3 has 12 residues. Trimming took 5 bases from V and 15 from J; bases not matched to a gene: 9. Germline-derived CDR1 and CDR2 are SGHTA and FQGNSA. The chain's CDR3 is CASSQPGGWLHF. The CDR3 nucleotides are TGTGCCAGCAGCCAACCAGGGGGCTGGTTGCATTTT.

This sequence joins TRBV7-8 and TRBJ1-2; no definite D call. Trimming stripped 3 bases from V and 6 bases from J, with 17 bases between. The germline V gene encodes CDR1 SGHVS and CDR2 FQNEAQ. This CDR3 is built from 15 residues. This CDR3 reads CASSFVGPGINGYTF. The CDR3 nucleotides are TGTGCCAGCAGCTTCGTAGGGCCCGGGATTAATGGCTACACCTTC.

Only a few counts were recorded for this clone. The chain recombines TRBV13 with TRBJ2-3; D may be TRBD2 (6 bases). V was cut by 5 bases and J by 2 bases, with 14 bases left in between. The V gene's germline CDR1 is PRHDT and CDR2 FYEKMQ (reference sequence). The CDR3 has 15 amino acids. The CDR3 DNA reads as TGTGCCAGCAGCCTCCCGGGCGGGGTCACAGATACGCAGTATTTT. Its protein product is CASSLPGGVTDTQYF.

The V call is TRBV4-2, the J call TRBJ2-5; the match to TRBD1 covers 9 bases. Judging by the DNA end, TRBJ2-7 fits better; the J call may be wrong. The CDR3 runs to 17 residues. Germline assignment: CDR1 LGHNA and CDR2 YNFKEQ. The CDR3, as DNA: TGTGCCAGCAGCCAAGCTTTTGTGACAGGGGGCTCCTACGAGCAGTACTTC. It specifies CASSQAFVTGGSYEQYF.

This chain links TRBV28 with TRBJ1-3, with D perhaps TRBD1 (5 bases). V dropped 3 bases and J dropped 6 bases, with 12 bases sitting between them. The germline gives CDR1 MDHEN, CDR2 SYDVKM. This CDR3 region has 14 residues. The CDR3 sequence is CASSFSLGENTIYF. The DNA of the CDR3 is TGTGCCAGCAGTTTTAGCTTAGGGGAAAACACCATATATTTT.

The J gene is TRBJ1-1, the V gene TRBV10-3; possibly TRBD1 for D (5 bases). The CDR3 covers 17 residues. Germline lookup yields CDR1 ENHRY and CDR2 SYGVKD. With 5 bases removed from V and 1 base from J, the gap between germline ends came to 20 bases. The CDR3 DNA follows: TGTGCCATCAGTAAAATGGGGGGGAAAAAGGAGAACACTGAAGCTTTCTTT. It encodes CAISKMGGKKENTEAFF.

The chain recombines TRBV5-1 with TRBJ1-6; D is possibly TRBD1 (5 bases). This CDR3 is 15 amino acids long. Germline CDR1 reads SGHRS; CDR2 reads YFSETQ. V lost 2 bases, J lost 8 bases, and 14 bases lay in between. The CDR3 region is CASSFLEGLHSPLHF. CDR3 nucleotide sequence: TGCGCCAGCAGCTTTTTGGAGGGGCTCCATTCACCCCTCCACTTT. Together with reference TRBV5-1 and TRBJ1-6, the CDR3 gives the full variable domain: KAGVTQTPRYLIKTRGQQVTLSCSPISGHRSVSWYQQTPGQGLQFLFEYFSETQRNKGNFPGRFSGRQFSNSRSEMNVSTLELGDSALYLCASSFLEGLHSPLHFGNGTRLTVT.

V and J are TRBV19 and TRBJ1-5; 9 nucleotides match TRBD1. J was trimmed by 0 bases and V by 4 bases; bases with no gene match: 1. This CDR3 has 15 amino acids. The germline CDR1 and CDR2 sequences are LNHDA and SQIVND (reference sequence). Here the CDR3 DNA reads TGTGCCAGTAGTAGGGACAGGGATAGCAATCAGCCCCAGCATTTT. This translates into CASSRDRDSNQPQHF.

The chain couples TRBV6-5 to TRBJ1-1; D is uncertain. CDR3 length equals 15 residues. The V gene's germline CDR1 is MNHEY and CDR2 SVGAGI. Between the trimmed V and J ends, which lost 6 bases and 4 bases, there was a span of 18 bases. The DNA for the CDR3 is TGTGCCAGCAGCCCCCCGGGAGGGAGGGTCACTGAAGCTTTCTTT. Translated: CASSPPGGRVTEAFF.

The rearrangement uses TRBV7-6 and TRBJ1-4; 8 bases agree with TRBD1. The CDR3 is 17 amino acids. Trimming at V came to 3 bases and at J to 6 bases, leaving 12 bases not matched to a gene. Looked up from germline, CDR1 is SGHVS and CDR2 is FNYEAQ. DNA for the CDR3: TGTGCCAGCAGCTTTGGACAGGGCTTGAACTTTTATGAAAAACTGTTTTTT. It is translated as CASSFGQGLNFYEKLFF.

J is TRBJ2-1 and V is TRBV28, with D perhaps TRBD1 (6 bases). The V gene's germline CDR1 is MDHEN and CDR2 SYDVKM. The length of the CDR3 is 12 residues. The V and J ends lost 7 bases and 7 bases respectively, with 11 bases between them. The CDR3, as DNA: TGTGCCAGCACCTCGAGGGGGAATGAGCAGTTCTTC. It is translated as CASTSRGNEQFF.

This rearrangement joins TRBV7-8 to TRBJ1-1, with TRBD1 as a possible D gene (5 bases). The V gene's germline CDR1 is SGHVS and CDR2 FQNEAQ. Trimming cost V 5 bases and J 4 bases, with 11 bases left between them. The CDR3 extends over 13 amino acids. CDR3 sequence (DNA): TGTGCCAGCAGCAGGGACGGGGGCACTGAAGCTTTCTTT. Translating gives CASSRDGGTEAFF.

The chain joins TRBV6-5 to TRBJ2-3; 9 bases fit TRBD2. CDR1 and CDR2 from the germline V gene are MNHEY and SVGAGI. Trimming at V came to 4 bases and at J to 3 bases, leaving 8 bases not matched to a gene. The CDR3 extends over 16 amino acids. In nucleotides, the CDR3 is TGTGCCAGCAGTTCCGTAGCGGGAGAGCTGACAGATACGCAGTATTTT. This sequence encodes CASSSVAGELTDTQYF.

The chain is built from TRBV27 and TRBJ2-7; TRBD1 matches at 7 bases. The V gene end was trimmed by 5 bases and the J gene end by 5 bases; junction bases not matched to a gene: 9. Per the germline V gene, CDR1 is MNHEY and CDR2 is SMNVEV (reference sequence). The CDR3 runs to 14 residues. CDR3 nucleotide sequence: TGTGCCAGCAGTCCCCGGACAGGTCTCCACGAGCAGTACTTC. It is translated as CASSPRTGLHEQYF.

V usage is TRBV27 and J usage is TRBJ2-5; D is uncertain. The V end lost 5 bases, the J end lost 2 bases, and 9 bases lay between the germline ends. Germline-derived CDR1 and CDR2 are MNHEY and SMNVEV (reference sequence). The CDR3 runs to 13 residues. In DNA, the CDR3 is TGTGCCAGCAGTAGAGCGAAACAAGAGACCCAGTACTTC. Translated: CASSRAKQETQYF.

This chain links TRBV29-1 with TRBJ2-1, with 8 bases matching TRBD2. Trimming took 4 bases from V and 7 from J; bases not matched to a gene: 12. From germline, CDR1 is SQVTM and CDR2 ANQGSEA. CDR3 size: 15 residues. The CDR3 sequence is CSVVGGREVPNEQFF. The CDR3 DNA sequence: TGCAGCGTTGTTGGGGGGCGGGAGGTTCCAAATGAGCAGTTCTTC.

This chain uses TRBV7-8 with TRBJ2-5; no clear D. This CDR3 spans 11 amino acids. The V and J ends lost 5 bases and 5 bases respectively, with 6 bases between them. Germline V gives CDR1 SGHVS, CDR2 FQNEAQ. The chain's CDR3 is CASSHRETQYF. DNA for the CDR3: TGTGCCAGCAGCCATCGGGAGACCCAGTACTTC.

The chain is built from TRBV28 and TRBJ1-3; 7 bases are shared with TRBD1. The CDR3 is made up of 14 amino acids. The trim removed 6 bases at V and 2 bases at J, leaving 4 bases unmatched. CDR1 is MDHEN, CDR2 SYDVKM, per germline. Here the CDR3 DNA reads TGTGCCAGCAGCGCCACAGGGGCTGGAAACACCATATATTTT. Its translation: CASSATGAGNTIYF.

This chain uses TRBV29-1 with TRBJ2-3, with 7 bases lining up with TRBD2. With 7 bases clipped from V and 3 bases from J, the junction kept 7 bases outside the gene matches. The CDR3 loop spans 13 amino acids. CDR1 and CDR2 (germline): SQVTM, ANQGSEA. CDR3 in amino acids: CSAILAWTDTQYF. The CDR3 DNA is TGCAGCGCCATACTAGCGTGGACAGATACGCAGTATTTT.